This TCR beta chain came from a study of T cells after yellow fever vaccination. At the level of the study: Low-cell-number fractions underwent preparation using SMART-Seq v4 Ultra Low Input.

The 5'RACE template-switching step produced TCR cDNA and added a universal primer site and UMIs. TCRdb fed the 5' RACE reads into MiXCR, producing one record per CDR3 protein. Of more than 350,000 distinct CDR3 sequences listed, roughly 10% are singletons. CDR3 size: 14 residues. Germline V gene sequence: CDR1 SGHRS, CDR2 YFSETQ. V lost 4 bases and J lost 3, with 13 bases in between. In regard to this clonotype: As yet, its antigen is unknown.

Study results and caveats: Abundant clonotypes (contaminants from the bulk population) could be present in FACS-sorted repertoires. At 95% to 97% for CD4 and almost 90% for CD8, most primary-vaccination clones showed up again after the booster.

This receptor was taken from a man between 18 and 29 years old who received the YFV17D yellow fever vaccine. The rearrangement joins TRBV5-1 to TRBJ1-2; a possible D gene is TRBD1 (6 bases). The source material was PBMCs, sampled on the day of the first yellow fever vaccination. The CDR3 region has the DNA TGCGCCAGCAGCACCACAGGGTTGGACTATGGCTACACCTTC. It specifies CASSTTGLDYGYTF. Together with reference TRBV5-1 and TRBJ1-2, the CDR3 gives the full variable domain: KAGVTQTPRYLIKTRGQQVTLSCSPISGHRSVSWYQQTPGQGLQFLFEYFSETQRNKGNFPGRFSGRQFSNSRSEMNVSTLELGDSALYLCASSTTGLDYGYTFGSGTRLTVV.